A single sample is the source of the 9 T cell receptor beta chains below, sequenced in a study of blood T cells in healthy people across ages. Then a second PCR, running about 6 to 12 cycles, was carried out with a sample-barcoded 5' primer and a J-beta primer mix. TCRdb analysed the 5' RACE reads with MiXCR anew, one entry per CDR3 protein. Among approximately 850,000 distinct CDR3 sequences, about 62% were seen once, and the ten largest hold about 20%. Sequenced material: blood. The origin of the receptors is a young man in good health.

The rearrangement uses TRBV27 and TRBJ1-5, with D perhaps TRBD1 (5 bases). Germline assignment: CDR1 MNHEY and CDR2 SMNVEV (reference sequence). V lost 2 bases to trimming and J lost 9 bases, with 11 bases between them. This CDR3 comprises 13 residues. The CDR3 DNA sequence: TGTGCCAGCAGTTTAAATGTGGGGACGCCCCAGCATTTT. Encoded protein: CASSLNVGTPQHF.

The genes are TRBV6-5 and TRBJ2-3; perhaps TRBD2 as D (6 bases). The CDR3 runs to 20 residues. The V end lost 0 bases, the J end lost 1 base, and 23 bases lay between the germline ends. The germline CDR1 and CDR2 sequences are MNHEY and SVGAGI. This chain's CDR3 is CASSYSSGGRLVFRTDTQYF. The CDR3 bases are TGTGCCAGCAGTTACTCCAGCGGCGGGCGACTAGTTTTCCGCACAGATACGCAGTATTTT.

The V call is TRBV29-1, the J call TRBJ2-7; TRBD1 might be the D (5 bases). The V gene's germline CDR1 is SQVTM and CDR2 ANQGSEA. V was pared by 3 bases and J by 5 bases, with 14 bases between. This CDR3 spans 13 amino acids. CDR3 bases: TGCAGCGTTGACCAGGGATCTGTCAACGAGCAGTACTTC. This sequence encodes CSVDQGSVNEQYF.

The rearrangement uses TRBV11-2 and TRBJ2-5, with TRBD2 matching over 7 bases. V lost 4 bases, J lost 5 bases, and 13 bases stayed unmatched. This CDR3 has 16 amino acids. Germline V gene data show CDR1 as SGHAT and CDR2 as FQNNGV. The CDR3 DNA sequence: TGTGCCAGCAGCTCCGGACTAGTCACCTCAAATGAGACCCAGTACTTC. This codes for CASSSGLVTSNETQYF.

The chain is built from TRBV7-2 and TRBJ1-2; D may be TRBD1 (5 bases). The CDR3 totals 15 residues. V lost 0 bases to trimming and J lost 8 bases, with 16 bases between them. The V gene's germline CDR1 is SGHTA and CDR2 FQGNSA. As DNA, the CDR3 is TGTGCCAGCAGCTTAGCTCCTAACCAGGGTGGGGGCTACACCTTC. Translated, it gives CASSLAPNQGGGYTF.

J is TRBJ2-7 and V is TRBV18, with D hard to call. V was trimmed by 7 bases and J by 2 bases, leaving 15 bases between them. Germline CDR1 and CDR2: KGHSH and LQKENI. This CDR3 has 14 amino acids. The chain's CDR3 is CASCPASLAYEQYF. The CDR3 nucleotides are TGTGCCAGCTGTCCTGCCTCTTTGGCCTACGAGCAGTACTTC. The whole variable domain, remainder taken from reference TRBV18 and TRBJ2-7, is NAGVMQNPRHLVRRRGQEARLRCSPMKGHSHVYWYRQLPEEGLKFMVYLQKENIIDESGMPKERFSAEFPKEGPSILRIQQVVRGDSAAYFCASCPASLAYEQYFGPGTRLTVT.

The genes are TRBV27 and TRBJ1-5; D not certain. Looked up from germline, CDR1 is MNHEY and CDR2 is SMNVEV (reference sequence). This CDR3 is built from 15 residues. Trimming left V 3 bases short and J 2 bases short, with 11 bases between. The CDR3: CASSFAPWGNQPQHF. CDR3 nucleotides: TGTGCCAGCAGTTTCGCCCCCTGGGGCAATCAGCCCCAGCATTTT.

The V gene is TRBV11-2, the J gene TRBJ2-5; D may match TRBD1 or TRBD2 (7 bases each). Trimming shortened V by 4 bases and J by 9 bases, and 24 bases separated the two germline ends. The CDR3 covers 16 residues. Germline V lookup: CDR1 SGHAT, CDR2 FQNNGV. CDR3 in amino acids: CASSSLRGTAGKAQYF. In DNA, the CDR3 is TGTGCCAGCAGCTCGCTTCGGGGGACAGCGGGAAAGGCCCAGTACTTC.

V and J are TRBV6-5 and TRBJ2-5, with 8 bases fitting TRBD2. The DNA end lines up better with TRBJ2-7; the J call may be wrong. Germline V gene sequence: CDR1 MNHEY, CDR2 SVGAGI. The CDR3 has 16 residues. Written as DNA, the CDR3 is TGTGCCAGCAGTTATTTCAGCGGGAGATTAGCCCACGAGCAGTACTTC. This codes for CASSYFSGRLAHEQYF.